This T cell receptor beta chain was recovered during a study of T cell repertoires and HLA-DP antigens. Study overall: Alloreactive CD4+ T cells targeted HLA-DP on transduced HeLa.

Clones were sequenced by immunoSEQ multiplex PCR, and TCRdb holds only the in-frame ones, with some missing. The sample has about 110,000 clones, 92% seen once. Comment on this clone: Its antigen is undetermined.

Germline CDR1 reads LNHDA; CDR2 reads SQIVND (reference sequence). This CDR3 spans 14 amino acids. V shed 6 bases and J shed 4 bases, with 13 bases lying between them. The chain has TRBV19 and TRBJ2-1; possible D gene TRBD2, 5 bases. What was sequenced was CD4+ T cells from PBMCs. The sequence was collected from a woman younger than 35 in good health and CMV-seronegative. The CDR3 DNA is TGTGCCAGTAGGAGGGAAGGAATGTACAATGAGCAGTTCTTC. Protein sequence: CASRREGMYNEQFF. Full variable domain (rest looked up from reference TRBV19 and TRBJ2-1): DGGITQSPKYLFRKEGQNVTLSCEQNLNHDAMYWYRQDPGQGLRLIYYSQIVNDFQKGDIAEGYSVSREKKESFPLTVTSAQKNPTAFYLCASRREGMYNEQFFGPGTRLTVL.